These 25 T cell receptor beta chains were all obtained from the same sample, sequenced in a study of T cell changes during pregnancy in multiple sclerosis (dated 2019 in TCRdb). Receptor amplification or capture employed the immunoSEQ multiplex PCR assay. What TCRdb holds here is the immuneACCESS table cut down to in-frame rearrangements. Part of the clones is not present; checked against another copy, under half of the missing clones reflect an unresolved V gene, and the others are unexplained. The sample table holds roughly 110,000 clones, of which 80% to 95% were seen once. The ten largest clones represent 1.5% to 1.9% of the sample. The source was peripheral blood, collected in the third trimester of pregnancy. These receptors all come from a female donor with multiple sclerosis, enrolled in a pregnancy study.

The gene calls are TRBV18 and TRBJ2-1; no definite D call. The germline CDR1 and CDR2 sequences are KGHSH and LQKENI. The CDR3 contains 13 residues. V gave up 3 bases and J gave up 9 bases, with 12 bases separating them. CDR3 DNA: TGTGCCAGCTCACCTGACTTACCCAGTGAGCAGTTCTTC. This encodes CASSPDLPSEQFF.

The genes are TRBV9 and TRBJ2-2, with D possibly TRBD1 on 6 matching bases. The length of the CDR3 is 17 residues. CDR1 is SGDLS and CDR2 is YYNGEE in the germline V gene. V was pared by 2 bases and J by 1 base, with 15 bases between. CDR3 loop: CASSVELGQLNTGELFF. In DNA form, the CDR3 reads TGTGCCAGCAGCGTTGAGTTGGGACAACTGAACACCGGGGAGCTGTTTTTT.

The rearrangement uses TRBV27 and TRBJ2-1; D is uncertain. With 5 bases removed from V and 10 bases from J, the gap between germline ends came to 12 bases. This CDR3 comprises 12 residues. CDR1 is MNHEY, CDR2 SMNVEV, per germline (reference sequence). CDR3 residues: CASSQATREQFF. In DNA form, the CDR3 reads TGTGCCAGCAGTCAGGCGACAAGAGAGCAGTTCTTC.

V usage is TRBV7-8 and J usage is TRBJ2-5, with a weak D call TRBD1 (6 bases). The CDR3 covers 16 residues. From germline, CDR1 is SGHVS and CDR2 FQNEAQ. The V gene lost 2 bases and the J gene lost 2 bases, with 15 bases spanning the gap. The CDR3 spells CASSLNTGIQQETQYF. The CDR3 bases are TGTGCCAGCAGCTTAAATACAGGGATACAACAAGAGACCCAGTACTTC.

This chain joins TRBV28 and TRBJ2-4, with a weak D call TRBD1 (5 bases). V lost 10 bases and J lost 0, with 10 bases in between. CDR3 length: 13 residues. Germline lookup yields CDR1 MDHEN and CDR2 SYDVKM. CDR3 loop: CAIQDIAKNIQYF. CDR3 nucleotide sequence: TGTGCCATACAGGATATAGCCAAAAACATTCAGTACTTC.

The chain carries TRBV9 and TRBJ2-7; TRBD1 aligns across 7 bases. V trimming: 0 bases; J trimming: 0 bases; junction bases outside the gene matches: 3. Germline V gene sequence: CDR1 SGDLS, CDR2 YYNGEE. CDR3 length equals 15 residues. The CDR3 sequence: CASSVGGTVSYEQYF. The CDR3 DNA follows: TGTGCCAGCAGCGTAGGAGGGACAGTCTCCTACGAGCAGTACTTC. Using reference TRBV9 and TRBJ2-7 for the parts outside the CDR3, the full variable domain is DSGVTQTPKHLITATGQRVTLRCSPRSGDLSVYWYQQSLDQGLQFLIQYYNGEERAKGNILERFSAQQFPDLHSELNLSSLELGDSALYFCASSVGGTVSYEQYFGPGTRLTVT.

The rearrangement joins TRBV7-8 to TRBJ1-5; possibly TRBD1 for D (6 bases). CDR1 and CDR2 from the germline V gene are SGHVS and FQNEAQ. V was trimmed by 5 bases and J by 0 bases, leaving 11 bases between them. The CDR3 is 15 amino acids. The CDR3 nucleotides read TGTGCCAGCAGCAACAGGGAATCTAGCAATCAGCCCCAGCATTTT. Protein: CASSNRESSNQPQHF.

The chain employs TRBV2 and TRBJ2-5, with D perhaps TRBD1 (6 bases). CDR3 length: 14 amino acids. The germline CDR1 and CDR2 sequences are SNHLY and FYNNEI. V lost 3 bases to trimming and J lost 4 bases, with 12 bases between them. The CDR3 reads CASSDRGRPETQYF. The CDR3 bases are TGTGCCAGCAGTGACAGGGGACGGCCAGAGACCCAGTACTTC.

The chain uses TRBV14 and TRBJ1-4; D call uncertain. CDR1 is SGHDN, CDR2 FVKESK, per germline. This CDR3 contains 13 residues. The V end lost 2 bases, the J end lost 8 bases, and 9 bases lay between the germline ends. CDR3 amino acids: CASSQQPGEKLFF. CDR3 DNA sequence: TGTGCCAGCAGCCAACAGCCGGGAGAAAAACTGTTTTTT.

The V and J genes are TRBV4-1 and TRBJ1-5; the D is unclear. The germline CDR1 and CDR2 sequences are MGHRA and YSYEKL. CDR3 length equals 14 residues. Trimming removed 0 bases at V and 5 bases at J, with 8 bases between. The CDR3 sequence is CASSQEDGDQPQHF. The CDR3 DNA sequence: TGCGCCAGCAGCCAAGAAGACGGGGATCAGCCCCAGCATTTT.

CDR3: CASSFADRNYEQYF. The CDR3 DNA is TGCGCCAGCAGCTTCGCGGACAGGAACTACGAGCAGTACTTC. V and J are TRBV5-1 and TRBJ2-7; 7 bases fit TRBD1. With 2 bases clipped from V and 3 bases from J, the junction kept 5 bases outside the gene matches. The germline CDR1 and CDR2 sequences are SGHRS and YFSETQ. This CDR3 comprises 14 residues.

The chain uses TRBV28 and TRBJ1-5; possible D gene TRBD1, 5 bases. This CDR3 has 13 amino acids. Trimming stripped 2 bases from V and 6 bases from J, with 8 bases between. Germline CDR1 and CDR2: MDHEN and SYDVKM. This CDR3 reads CASSLVGGQPQHF. DNA for the CDR3: TGTGCCAGCAGTTTAGTGGGGGGTCAGCCCCAGCATTTT.

The chain uses TRBV30 and TRBJ2-3; TRBD2 agrees at 12 bases. Looked up from germline, CDR1 is GTSNPN and CDR2 is SVGIG (reference sequence). The length of the CDR3 is 14 residues. With V trimmed by 3 bases and J by 5 bases, 3 bases remained unmatched. CDR3 sequence reads: CAWRTSGSVDTQYF. The CDR3 DNA follows: TGTGCCTGGAGGACTAGCGGGAGTGTAGATACGCAGTATTTT.

The gene calls are TRBV11-2 and TRBJ2-5; 7 bases map to TRBD1. After removal of 4 bases from V and 5 bases from J, the junction contained 10 bases not matched to a gene. This CDR3 contains 15 residues. Germline lookup yields CDR1 SGHAT and CDR2 FQNNGV. The CDR3 region is CASSSIRQGVETQYF. CDR3 bases: TGTGCCAGCAGCTCCATAAGACAGGGCGTGGAGACCCAGTACTTC.

J is TRBJ2-3 and V is TRBV27, with D perhaps matching TRBD2 (6 bases). Germline assignment: CDR1 MNHEY and CDR2 SMNVEV (reference sequence). V shed 4 bases and J shed 4 bases, with 18 bases lying between them. The length of the CDR3 is 16 residues. CDR3 residues: CASSSRDSPLADTQYF. Here the CDR3 DNA reads TGTGCCAGCAGTTCAAGGGACTCCCCCCTTGCAGATACGCAGTATTTT.

V is TRBV15 and J is TRBJ1-5; D is possibly TRBD1 (6 bases). The germline V gene has CDR1 LNHNV and CDR2 YYDKDF (reference sequence). The CDR3 totals 13 residues. V gave up 5 bases and J gave up 4 bases, with 9 bases separating them. The CDR3 reads CATSGRGNQPQHF. CDR3 in DNA: TGTGCCACCAGCGGTAGGGGGAATCAGCCCCAGCATTTT.

This clone showed up just once. This chain uses TRBV28 with TRBJ2-5; a possible D gene is TRBD1 (5 bases). Germline V gene sequence: CDR1 MDHEN, CDR2 SYDVKM. The CDR3 length is 14 residues. V lost 3 bases to trimming and J lost 5 bases, with 13 bases between them. The CDR3 DNA is TGTGCCAGCAGTTTGACGGCAGGGCCCGAGACCCAGTACTTC. Translation gives CASSLTAGPETQYF.

The chain employs TRBV29-1 and TRBJ2-7; 8 nucleotides agree with TRBD1. Germline V gene data show CDR1 as SQVTM and CDR2 as ANQGSEA. J gave up 0 bases and V 4 bases, and 5 bases lay outside the gene matches. The CDR3 is 14 amino acids. CDR3 DNA sequence: TGCAGCGTTGTGGTCAGGGGGCTCTCCTACGAGCAGTACTTC. This codes for CSVVVRGLSYEQYF.

The J gene is TRBJ2-7, the V gene TRBV29-1, with a tentative D call TRBD1 (5 bases). V lost 0 bases to trimming and J lost 1 base, with 7 bases between them. CDR3 size: 13 residues. In germline, CDR1 is SQVTM, CDR2 ANQGSEA. The CDR3 nucleotides are TGCAGCGTTGAAGACGACAGATCCTACGAGCAGTACTTC. Amino acid sequence: CSVEDDRSYEQYF.

V usage is TRBV11-1 and J usage is TRBJ2-7; tentatively, D is TRBD2 (5 bases). The V end lost 1 base, the J end lost 0 bases, and 13 bases lay between the germline ends. The CDR3 loop spans 16 amino acids. Germline CDR1 and CDR2: SGHAT and FQDESV (reference sequence). The CDR3 DNA sequence: TGTGCCAGCAGCTTAGGACTTCAGCGGAGCTCCTACGAGCAGTACTTC. It translates to CASSLGLQRSSYEQYF.

CDR3: CASSVGQFFMNTEAFF. DNA for the CDR3: TGTGCCAGCAGCGTCGGACAGTTCTTCATGAACACTGAAGCTTTCTTT. This chain connects TRBV9 to TRBJ1-1; D might be TRBD1 (6 bases). This CDR3 is 16 amino acids long. Germline lookup yields CDR1 SGDLS and CDR2 YYNGEE. The V and J ends lost 2 bases and 0 bases respectively, with 14 bases between them.

This clone was recorded once. The chain carries TRBV5-1 and TRBJ1-1; D perhaps matches TRBD1 (6 bases). V was trimmed by 2 bases and J by 5 bases, leaving 10 bases between them. The CDR3 spans 13 residues. The germline V gene encodes CDR1 SGHRS and CDR2 YFSETQ. CDR3 nucleotide sequence: TGCGCCAGCAGCTTTCAGGGGCAGACTGAAGCTTTCTTT. The encoded protein is CASSFQGQTEAFF. Using reference TRBV5-1 and TRBJ1-1 for the parts outside the CDR3, the full variable domain is KAGVTQTPRYLIKTRGQQVTLSCSPISGHRSVSWYQQTPGQGLQFLFEYFSETQRNKGNFPGRFSGRQFSNSRSEMNVSTLELGDSALYLCASSFQGQTEAFFGQGTRLTVV.

CDR3 sequence (DNA): TGTGCCAGCAGCCTCGAGGGGGGGCCCTCCTACGAGCAGTACTTC. Amino acids: CASSLEGGPSYEQYF. The chain employs TRBV9 and TRBJ2-7; the D gene is possibly TRBD2 (7 bases). Looked up from germline, CDR1 is SGDLS and CDR2 is YYNGEE. This CDR3 region has 15 residues. V shed 4 bases and J shed 0 bases, with 14 bases lying between them.

The rearrangement uses TRBV5-4 and TRBJ1-4, with 7 bases lining up with TRBD1. In germline, CDR1 is SGHNT, CDR2 YYREEE (reference sequence). V was clipped by 4 bases and J by 2 bases; unmatched bases: 8. The CDR3 length is 16 residues. CDR3 DNA sequence: TGTGCCAGCAGCCGTGGGACAGCGGCTACTAATGAAAAACTGTTTTTT. Translating it yields CASSRGTAATNEKLFF.

The chain combines TRBV11-2 with TRBJ2-3; TRBD2 is a possible D gene (7 bases). Trimming took off 0 bases at V and 2 bases at J, with 18 bases between the two ends. The CDR3 is made up of 18 amino acids. Germline loops: CDR1 SGHAT, CDR2 FQNNGV. CDR3 in amino acids: CASSLDRTRGPNTDTQYF. In DNA form, the CDR3 reads TGTGCCAGCAGCTTAGATCGAACGCGGGGGCCGAACACAGATACGCAGTATTTT.